Below are 5 T cell receptor beta chains sequenced from a single sample in a study of T cells after yellow fever vaccination. TCRdb ran MiXCR on the 5' RACE reads and lists one entry per CDR3 protein. This table has about 340,000 distinct CDR3 sequences, around an eighth appearing once. The source was CD4+ T cells sorted from PBMCs, collected 15 days after the yellow fever booster vaccination. These receptors were obtained from a man aged 18-30 years who received the YFV17D yellow fever vaccine.

The chain couples TRBV7-9 to TRBJ2-4; the match to TRBD1 covers 9 bases. There are 16 residues in the CDR3. Per germline, CDR1 SEHNR and CDR2 FQNEAQ (reference sequence). V trimming: 3 bases; J trimming: 0 bases; junction bases outside the gene matches: 3. The CDR3 DNA follows: TGTGCCAGCAGCTTCGGACAGGGGCTAGCCAAAAACATTCAGTACTTC. Protein product: CASSFGQGLAKNIQYF.

This clonotype was seen a handful of times. The chain employs TRBV7-6 and TRBJ2-7; weak D call: TRBD2 (6 bases). Trimming took off 1 base at V and 3 bases at J, with 16 bases between the two ends. In germline, CDR1 is SGHVS, CDR2 FNYEAQ. This CDR3 spans 16 amino acids. CDR3 residues: CASSLGRPGLFYEQYV. For the CDR3, the DNA is TGTGCCAGCAGCTTAGGCCGACCGGGACTTTTCTACGAGCAGTACGTC.

This clonotype has at least ten counts. The CDR3 region has the DNA TGTGCCAGCAGCTTACAGGGTTTTGGTCAGCCCCAGCATTTT. The encoded protein is CASSLQGFGQPQHF. V and J are TRBV7-2 and TRBJ1-5; possible D gene TRBD1, 5 bases. The germline V and J ends were trimmed by 2 bases and 6 bases, with 11 bases remaining between them. CDR1 is SGHTA, CDR2 FQGNSA, per germline. The CDR3 loop spans 14 amino acids.

This chain joins TRBV6-2 or TRBV6-3 and TRBJ2-3, with D hard to call. The CDR3 is made up of 15 amino acids. Germline-derived CDR1 and CDR2 are MNHEY and SVGEGT. Trimming took 2 bases from V and 8 from J, leaving 17 bases between them. The DNA for the CDR3 is TGTGCCAGCAGTTACCCTTCAGGTATCAGTCTTACGCAGTATTTT. Translation gives CASSYPSGISLTQYF.

The J gene is TRBJ1-2, the V gene TRBV9, with 9 bases identical to TRBD1. V was pared by 0 bases and J by 5 bases, with 23 bases of the junction left unmatched. This CDR3 is 21 amino acids long. The germline V gene has CDR1 SGDLS and CDR2 YYNGEE. The CDR3 nucleotides read TGTGCCAGCAGCGTAGGGTTAGGACCCATCGTCGGACGGGACAGGGAATATGGCTACACCTTC. Its protein is CASSVGLGPIVGRDREYGYTF.